The clone carrying this TCR beta chain was observed once. These data originate in a study of OX40 agonist ivuxolimab in advanced cancers. Study background: As their treatment, patients were administered ivuxolimab, an agonistic anti-OX40 (CD134) antibody. Earlier treatment with anti-PD-1, anti-PD-L1 or anti-CTLA-4 was permitted, and about 40% had received some.

Autoimmune disease history or systemic immunosuppression was exclusionary. TCRdb's copy holds only in-frame clones and misses some; the assay was immunoSEQ multiplex PCR. The table includes around 50,000 clones, 79% detected once. This sequence was found in an adult with an advanced solid tumor such as melanoma, head and neck, liver or kidney cancer. The sequencing here drew on CD4+ or CD8+ T cells sorted from blood, taken in a trial of the OX40 agonist ivuxolimab.

CDR3 in amino acids: CASSRSGTGLDGYTF. The DNA for the CDR3 is TGCGCCAGCAGCCGATCCGGGACAGGGTTGGATGGCTACACCTTC. The chain uses TRBV4-3 and TRBJ1-2, with 9 bases aligning to TRBD1. Germline-derived CDR1 and CDR2 are LGHNA and YSLEER. CDR3 length: 15 amino acids. V was clipped by 4 bases and J by 6 bases; unmatched bases: 9.